A single T cell receptor beta chain is shown here with its context. The record originates from a study of cytomegalovirus exposure and HLA in healthy donors. The V segment lost 3 bases and the J segment 6 bases; nucleotides outside the gene matches: 11. Germline V gene sequence: CDR1 LNHDA, CDR2 SQIVND (reference sequence). CDR3 length equals 15 residues. 60 Vbeta and 13 Jbeta primers were used in PCR. Clones were sequenced by immunoSEQ multiplex PCR, and TCRdb holds only the in-frame ones, with some missing. This sample yields roughly 230,000 clones, of which 92% are seen a single time; around 1.7% belongs to the top ten.

Sequenced input: PBMCs. The source is a girl aged 2 to 10 in good health and CMV-seronegative. The chain links TRBV19 to TRBJ2-7, with TRBD2 matching over 7 bases. The chain's CDR3 is CASSMGTTSPAEQYF. CDR3 sequence (DNA): TGTGCCAGTAGTATGGGGACGACTAGCCCAGCCGAGCAGTACTTC.